The clone carrying this T cell receptor (beta chain) was counted only a few times. Using immunoSEQ multiplex PCR, the repertoire was profiled, and TCRdb retains in-frame clones only, with some absent. This table holds around 120,000 clones, about nine tenths found once. The sample is drawn from a study of control samples from healthy donors and cancer patients. The CDR3 extends over 13 amino acids. Looked up from germline, CDR1 is MNHEY and CDR2 is SVGAGI. V was cut by 5 bases and J by 1 base, with 8 bases left in between. The sequenced sample was blood. The genes are TRBV6-5 and TRBJ1-2, with TRBD1 as a possible D gene (5 bases). The clonotype originates from a man in his forties in good health. Written as DNA, the CDR3 is TGTGCCAGCAGTCCGGACAATAACTATGGCTACACCTTC. The encoded protein is CASSPDNNYGYTF.